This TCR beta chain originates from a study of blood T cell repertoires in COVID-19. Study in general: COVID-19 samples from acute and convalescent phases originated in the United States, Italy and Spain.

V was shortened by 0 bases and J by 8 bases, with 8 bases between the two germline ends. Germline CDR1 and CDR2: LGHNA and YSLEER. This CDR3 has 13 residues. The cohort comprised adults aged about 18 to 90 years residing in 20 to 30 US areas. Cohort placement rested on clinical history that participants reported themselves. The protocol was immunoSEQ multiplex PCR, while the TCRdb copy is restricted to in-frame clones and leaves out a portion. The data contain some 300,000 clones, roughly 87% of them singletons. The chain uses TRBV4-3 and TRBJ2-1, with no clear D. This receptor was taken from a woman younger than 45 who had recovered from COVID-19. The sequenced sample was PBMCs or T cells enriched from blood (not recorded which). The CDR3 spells CASSQDPFDEQFF. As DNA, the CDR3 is TGCGCCAGCAGCCAAGATCCCTTCGATGAGCAGTTCTTC.